This T cell receptor (beta chain) derives from a study of CD8+ T cells in alopecia areata. Germline V gene lookup returns CDR1 GTSNPN and CDR2 SVGIG (reference sequence). V shed 3 bases, J shed 5 bases, and the junction held 3 bases outside the gene matches. This CDR3 region has 12 residues. RNA extraction was followed by reverse transcription into cDNA, which acted as the sequencing template. This table comes from immunoSEQ multiplex PCR, and its TCRdb copy is limited to in-frame clones, with some not included. The data contain roughly 230,000 clones, around two fifths of them singletons. The treatment is: oral pan-JAK inhibitor, 5-10 mg twice daily.

V is TRBV30 and J is TRBJ2-7; TRBD1 matches 8 bases. The sequenced sample was CD4+ T cells sorted from blood, obtained around week 37, from a patient treated with tofacitinib. This TCR was recovered from a human donor with alopecia areata. The CDR3 DNA is TGTGCCTGGAGCAAGGACAGGGACGAGCAGTACTTC. Its translation: CAWSKDRDEQYF. The full variable domain, in which reference TRBV30 and TRBJ2-7 provide the parts outside the CDR3, is SQTIHQWPATLVQPVGSPLSLECTVEGTSNPNLYWYRQAAGRGLQLLFYSVGIGQISSEVPQNLSASRPQDRQFILSSKKLLLSDSGFYLCAWSKDRDEQYFGPGTRLTVT.